This T cell receptor beta chain originates from a study of blood T cell repertoires in COVID-19. Study context: T cells, B-cell-depleted T cells, or PBMCs provided the cDNA or gDNA that served as material.

Measured with immunoSEQ multiplex PCR; TCRdb has only the in-frame clones, and not every one. The table has approximately 270,000 clones, 88% seen once. Per germline, CDR1 KGHDR and CDR2 SFDVKD. CDR3 size: 14 residues. V shed 2 bases and J 7 bases; nucleotides not matched to a gene: 6. The material sequenced was peripheral blood. This sequence was found in a woman aged 25 to 39 with COVID-19, enrolled during active disease. The V and J genes are TRBV24-1 and TRBJ1-2, with 7 bases that match TRBD1. The CDR3, as DNA: TGTGCCACCAGTGATTATACAGGGGCTAGTGGCTACACCTTC. Amino acids: CATSDYTGASGYTF.